The TCR beta chain under discussion was sequenced for a study of identifying expanded T cells in peripheral blood. Study-level results: Differentially abundant clones: 1 to 1.5 between replicates, around 16 at roughly 2 weeks, more than 18 at four. Two-week clone count variance significantly increased as total template count grew.

As to this clone: Its cognate antigen is unknown.

The ends were cut back, 5 bases at V and 1 base at J, with 8 bases in the middle. This CDR3 has 12 amino acids. From germline, CDR1 is SQVTM and CDR2 ANQGSEA. The table came from immunoSEQ multiplex PCR; TCRdb's copy has only in-frame clones and leaves some out. The sample has approximately 50,000 clones; 70% to 85% are singletons. During the collection period, no donor immune events like infections were recorded. Sequences were obtained from blood. The TCR sequence derives from a person aged 18 to 70 in good health. The chain has TRBV29-1 and TRBJ1-1; D is unresolved. The chain's CDR3 is CSVSLGNTEAFF. The CDR3 DNA reads as TGCAGCGTTTCTCTGGGGAACACTGAAGCTTTCTTT.